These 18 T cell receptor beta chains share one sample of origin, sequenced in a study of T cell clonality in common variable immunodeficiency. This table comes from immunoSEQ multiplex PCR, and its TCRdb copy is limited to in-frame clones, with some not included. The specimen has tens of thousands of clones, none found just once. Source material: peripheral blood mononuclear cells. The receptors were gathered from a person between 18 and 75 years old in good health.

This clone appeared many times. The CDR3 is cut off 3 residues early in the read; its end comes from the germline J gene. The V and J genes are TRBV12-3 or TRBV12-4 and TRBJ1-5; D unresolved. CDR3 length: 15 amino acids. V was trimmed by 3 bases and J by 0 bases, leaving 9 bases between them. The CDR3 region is CASSFSGYSNQPQHF. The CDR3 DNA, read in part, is TGTGCCAGCAGTTTTTCCGGTTATAGCAATCAGCCC.

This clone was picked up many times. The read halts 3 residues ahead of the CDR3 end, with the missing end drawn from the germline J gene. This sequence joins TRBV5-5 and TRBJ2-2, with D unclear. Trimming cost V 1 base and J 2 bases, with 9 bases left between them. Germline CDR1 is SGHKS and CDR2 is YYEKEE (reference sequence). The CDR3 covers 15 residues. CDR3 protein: CASSLSSLNTGELFF. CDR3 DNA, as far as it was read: TGTGCCAGCAGCTTGTCTTCGCTAAACACCGGGGAG.

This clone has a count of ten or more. Incomplete CDR3 DNA: TGTGCCAGCAAAACTAGCGGGACCGGGGAG. Translation: CASKTSGTGE. The entire CDR3 sequence reads CASKTSGTGELFF. This sequence joins TRBV28 and TRBJ2-2; 9 positions match TRBD2. The CDR3 end is not reached by the read, which stops 3 residues before it; the germline J gene fills it in. From germline, CDR1 is MDHEN and CDR2 SYDVKM. There are 13 residues in the CDR3. With V trimmed by 7 bases and J by 5 bases, 2 bases remained unmatched.

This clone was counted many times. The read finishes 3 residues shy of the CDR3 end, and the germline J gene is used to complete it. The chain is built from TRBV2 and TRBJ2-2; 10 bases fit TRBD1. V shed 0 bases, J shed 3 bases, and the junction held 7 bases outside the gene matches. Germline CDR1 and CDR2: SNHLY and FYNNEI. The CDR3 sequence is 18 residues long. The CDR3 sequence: CASSEAGGQGGYTGELFF. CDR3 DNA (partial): TGTGCCAGCAGTGAAGCGGGCGGACAGGGGGGGTACACCGGGGAG.

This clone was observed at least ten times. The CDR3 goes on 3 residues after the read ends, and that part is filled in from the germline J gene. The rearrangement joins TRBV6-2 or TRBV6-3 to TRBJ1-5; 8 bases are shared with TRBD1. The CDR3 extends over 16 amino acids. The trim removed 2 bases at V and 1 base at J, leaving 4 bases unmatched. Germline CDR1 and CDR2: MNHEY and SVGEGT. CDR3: CASSYPDRVSNQPQHF. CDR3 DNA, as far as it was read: TGTGCCAGCAGTTACCCGGACAGGGTAAGCAATCAGCCC.

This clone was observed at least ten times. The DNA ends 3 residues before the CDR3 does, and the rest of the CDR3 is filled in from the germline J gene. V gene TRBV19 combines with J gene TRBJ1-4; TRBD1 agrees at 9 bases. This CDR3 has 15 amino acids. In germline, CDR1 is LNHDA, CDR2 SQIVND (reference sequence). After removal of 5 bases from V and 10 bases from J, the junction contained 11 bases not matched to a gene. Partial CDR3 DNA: TGTGCCAGTAGTGTCTACCGGGACAGGGAAGGAAAA. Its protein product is CASSVYRDREGK. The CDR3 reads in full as CASSVYRDREGKLFF.

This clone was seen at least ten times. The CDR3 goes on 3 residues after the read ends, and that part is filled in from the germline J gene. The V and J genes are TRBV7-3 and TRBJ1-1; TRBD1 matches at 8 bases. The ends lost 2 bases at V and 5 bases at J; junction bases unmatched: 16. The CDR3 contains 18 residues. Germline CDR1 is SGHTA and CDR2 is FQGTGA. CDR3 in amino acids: CASSLLGQGSINQTEAFF. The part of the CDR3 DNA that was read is TGTGCCAGCAGCTTACTCGGACAGGGCTCAATAAATCAGACTGAA.

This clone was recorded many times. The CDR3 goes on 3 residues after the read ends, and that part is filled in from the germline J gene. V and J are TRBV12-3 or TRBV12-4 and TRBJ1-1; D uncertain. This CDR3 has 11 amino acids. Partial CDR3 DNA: TGTGCCAGCAGTTGGCGGGGAGAG. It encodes CASSWRGE. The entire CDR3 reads CASSWRGEAFF.

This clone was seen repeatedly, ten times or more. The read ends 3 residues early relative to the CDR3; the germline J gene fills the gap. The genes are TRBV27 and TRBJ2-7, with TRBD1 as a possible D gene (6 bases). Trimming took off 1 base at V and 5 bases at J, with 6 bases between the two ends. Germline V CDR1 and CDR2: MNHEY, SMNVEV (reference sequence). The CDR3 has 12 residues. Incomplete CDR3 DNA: TGTGCCAGCAGTTTATGGGGGCACGAG. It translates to CASSLWGHE. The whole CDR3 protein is CASSLWGHEQYF.

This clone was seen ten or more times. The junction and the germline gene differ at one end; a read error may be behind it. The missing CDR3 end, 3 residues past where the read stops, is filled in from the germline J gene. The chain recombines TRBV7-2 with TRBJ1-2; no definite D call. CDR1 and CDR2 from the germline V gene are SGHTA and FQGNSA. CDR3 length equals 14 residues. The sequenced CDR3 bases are TGTGCCAACAGCTTAATTGGACTCTCCTATGGC. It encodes CANSLIGLSYG. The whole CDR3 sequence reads CANSLIGLSYGYTF. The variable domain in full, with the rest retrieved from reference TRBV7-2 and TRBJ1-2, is GAGVSQSPSNKVTEKGKDVELRCDPISGHTALYWYRQSLGQGLEFLIYFQGNSAPDKSGLPSDRFSAERTGGSVSTLTIQRTQQEDSAVYLCANSLIGLSYGYTFGSGTRLTVV.

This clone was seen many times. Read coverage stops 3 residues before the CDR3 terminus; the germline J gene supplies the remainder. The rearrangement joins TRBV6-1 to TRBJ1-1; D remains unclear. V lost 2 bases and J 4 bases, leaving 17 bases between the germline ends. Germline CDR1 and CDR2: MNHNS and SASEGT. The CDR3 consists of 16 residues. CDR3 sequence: CASSELRHVLGTEAFF. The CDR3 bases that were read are TGTGCCAGCAGTGAATTGCGACATGTTCTGGGCACTGAA.

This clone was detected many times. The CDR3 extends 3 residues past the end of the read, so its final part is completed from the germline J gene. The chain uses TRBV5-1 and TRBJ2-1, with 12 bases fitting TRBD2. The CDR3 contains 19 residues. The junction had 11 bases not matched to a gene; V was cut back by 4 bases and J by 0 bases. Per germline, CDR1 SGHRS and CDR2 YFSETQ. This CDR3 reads CASSAMATSGGRSYNEQFF. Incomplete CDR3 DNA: TGCGCCAGCAGCGCGATGGCGACTAGCGGGGGACGCTCCTACAATGAG.

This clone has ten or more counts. The CDR3 sequence is CASSVLGTRDEKLFF. The sequenced part of the CDR3 DNA is TGTGCCAGCAGCGTATTGGGGACTCGGGACGAAAAA. The chain joins TRBV9 to TRBJ1-4; a possible D gene is TRBD1 (5 bases). The read falls 3 residues short of the CDR3 end, and the missing part is taken from the germline J gene. Trimming left V 1 base short and J 8 bases short, with 15 bases between. CDR1 and CDR2 from the germline V gene are SGDLS and YYNGEE. CDR3 length: 15 residues.

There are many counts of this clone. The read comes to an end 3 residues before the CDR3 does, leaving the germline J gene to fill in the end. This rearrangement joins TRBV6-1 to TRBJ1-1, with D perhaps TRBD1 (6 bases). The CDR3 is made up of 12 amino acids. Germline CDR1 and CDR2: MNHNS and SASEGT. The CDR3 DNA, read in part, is TGTGCCAGCAGTGAAACAGGGATGGAA. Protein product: CASSETGME. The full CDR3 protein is CASSETGMEAFF.

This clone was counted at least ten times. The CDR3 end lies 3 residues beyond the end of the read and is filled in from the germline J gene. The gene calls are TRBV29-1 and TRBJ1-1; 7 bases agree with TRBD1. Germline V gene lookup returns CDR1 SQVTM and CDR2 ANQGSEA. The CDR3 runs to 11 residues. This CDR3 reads CSALRQGEAFF. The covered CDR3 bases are TGCAGCGCTCTAAGACAGGGAGAA.

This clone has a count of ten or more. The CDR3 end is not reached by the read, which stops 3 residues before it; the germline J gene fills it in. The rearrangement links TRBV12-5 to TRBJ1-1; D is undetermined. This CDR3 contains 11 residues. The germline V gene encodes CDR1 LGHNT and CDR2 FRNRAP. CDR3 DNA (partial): TGTGCTAGTGGTTCCGGACTTCAA. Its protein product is CASGSGLQ. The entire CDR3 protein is CASGSGLQAFF.

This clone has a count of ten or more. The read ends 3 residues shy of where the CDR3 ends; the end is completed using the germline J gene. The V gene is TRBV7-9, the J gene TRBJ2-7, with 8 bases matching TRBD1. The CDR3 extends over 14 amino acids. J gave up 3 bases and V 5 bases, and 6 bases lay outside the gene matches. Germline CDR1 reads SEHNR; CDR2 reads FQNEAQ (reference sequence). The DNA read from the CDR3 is TGTGCCAGCAGCCCGGGACAGGTGAACTACGAG. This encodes CASSPGQVNYE. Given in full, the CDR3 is CASSPGQVNYEQYF.

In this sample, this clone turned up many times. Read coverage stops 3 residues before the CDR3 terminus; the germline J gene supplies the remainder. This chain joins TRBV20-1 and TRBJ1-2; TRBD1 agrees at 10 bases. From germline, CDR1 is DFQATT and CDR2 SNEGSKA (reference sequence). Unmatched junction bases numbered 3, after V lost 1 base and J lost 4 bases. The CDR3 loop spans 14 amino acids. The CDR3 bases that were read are TGCAGTGCTAGAGGGACAGGGGGGGCCTATGGC. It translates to CSARGTGGAYG. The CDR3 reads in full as CSARGTGGAYGYTF.